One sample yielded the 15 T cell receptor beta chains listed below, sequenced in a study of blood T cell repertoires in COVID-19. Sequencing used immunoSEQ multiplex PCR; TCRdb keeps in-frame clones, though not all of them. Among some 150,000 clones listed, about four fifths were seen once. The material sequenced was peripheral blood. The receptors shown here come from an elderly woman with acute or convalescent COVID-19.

CDR3 in amino acids: CASSQPPGQGNSPLHF. The CDR3 nucleotides are TGCGCCAGCAGCCAACCACCTGGACAGGGTAATTCACCCCTCCACTTT. This sequence joins TRBV4-1 and TRBJ1-6, with TRBD1 matching over 8 bases. The CDR3 is made up of 16 amino acids. Germline V gives CDR1 MGHRA, CDR2 YSYEKL. V gave up 2 bases and J gave up 6 bases; unmatched junction bases: 6.

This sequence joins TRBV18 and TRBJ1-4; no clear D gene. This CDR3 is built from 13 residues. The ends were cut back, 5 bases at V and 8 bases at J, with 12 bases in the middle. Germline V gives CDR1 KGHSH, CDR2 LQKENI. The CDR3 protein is CASSTTGREKLFF. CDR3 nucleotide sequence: TGTGCCAGCTCAACTACGGGGAGAGAAAAACTGTTTTTT. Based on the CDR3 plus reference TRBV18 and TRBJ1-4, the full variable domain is NAGVMQNPRHLVRRRGQEARLRCSPMKGHSHVYWYRQLPEEGLKFMVYLQKENIIDESGMPKERFSAEFPKEGPSILRIQQVVRGDSAAYFCASSTTGREKLFFGSGTQLSVL.

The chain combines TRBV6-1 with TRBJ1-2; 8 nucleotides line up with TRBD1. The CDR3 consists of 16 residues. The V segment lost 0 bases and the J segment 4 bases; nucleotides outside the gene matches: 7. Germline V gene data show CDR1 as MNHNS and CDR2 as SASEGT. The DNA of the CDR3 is TGTGCCAGCAGTGAAGCAGGCACAGGGGGTCCCTATGGCTACACCTTC. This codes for CASSEAGTGGPYGYTF.

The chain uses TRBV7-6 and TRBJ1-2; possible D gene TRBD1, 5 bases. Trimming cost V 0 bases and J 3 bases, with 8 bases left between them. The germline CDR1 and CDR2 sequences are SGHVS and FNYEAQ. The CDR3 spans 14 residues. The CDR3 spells CASSLAGGDYGYTF. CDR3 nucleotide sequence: TGTGCCAGCAGCTTAGCGGGAGGGGACTATGGCTACACCTTC.

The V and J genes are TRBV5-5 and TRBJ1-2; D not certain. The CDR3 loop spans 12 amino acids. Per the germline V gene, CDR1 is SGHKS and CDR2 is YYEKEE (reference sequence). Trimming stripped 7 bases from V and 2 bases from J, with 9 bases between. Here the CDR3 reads CASSAGNYGYTF. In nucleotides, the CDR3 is TGTGCCAGCTCCGCCGGGAACTATGGCTACACCTTC. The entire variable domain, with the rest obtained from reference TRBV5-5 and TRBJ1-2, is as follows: DAGVTQSPTHLIKTRGQQVTLRCSPISGHKSVSWYQQVLGQGPQFIFQYYEKEERGRGNFPDRFSARQFPNYSSELNVNALLLGDSALYLCASSAGNYGYTFGSGTRLTVV.

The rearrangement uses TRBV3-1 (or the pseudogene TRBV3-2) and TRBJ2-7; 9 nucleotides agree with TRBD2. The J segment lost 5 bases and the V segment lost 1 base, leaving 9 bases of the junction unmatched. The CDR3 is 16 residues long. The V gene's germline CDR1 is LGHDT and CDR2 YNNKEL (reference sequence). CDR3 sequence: CASSQGSGGRDDEQYF. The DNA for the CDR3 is TGTGCCAGCAGCCAAGGTTCCGGCGGGAGGGACGACGAGCAGTACTTC.

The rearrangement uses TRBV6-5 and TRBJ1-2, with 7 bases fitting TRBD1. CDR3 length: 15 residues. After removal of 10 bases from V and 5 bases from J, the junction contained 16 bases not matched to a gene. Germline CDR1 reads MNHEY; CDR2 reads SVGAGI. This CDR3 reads CATVGGTANMYGYTF. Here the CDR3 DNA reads TGTGCCACCGTCGGTGGGACAGCGAATATGTATGGCTACACCTTC.

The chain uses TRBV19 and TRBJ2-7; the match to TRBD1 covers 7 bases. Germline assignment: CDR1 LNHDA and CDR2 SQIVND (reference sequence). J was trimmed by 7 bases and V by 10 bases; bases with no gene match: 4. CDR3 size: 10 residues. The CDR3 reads CAITDREQYF. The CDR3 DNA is TGTGCCATTACGGACAGGGAGCAGTACTTC. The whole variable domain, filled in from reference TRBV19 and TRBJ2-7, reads DGGITQSPKYLFRKEGQNVTLSCEQNLNHDAMYWYRQDPGQGLRLIYYSQIVNDFQKGDIAEGYSVSREKKESFPLTVTSAQKNPTAFYLCAITDREQYFGPGTRLTVT.

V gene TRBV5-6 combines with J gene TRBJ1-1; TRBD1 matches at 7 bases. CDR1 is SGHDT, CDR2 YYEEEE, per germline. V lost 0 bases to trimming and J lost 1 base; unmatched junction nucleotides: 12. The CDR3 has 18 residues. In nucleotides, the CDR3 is TGTGCCAGCAGCTTGGGCGGGGACAGCCGCAACTGGAACACTGAAGCTTTCTTT. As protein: CASSLGGDSRNWNTEAFF.

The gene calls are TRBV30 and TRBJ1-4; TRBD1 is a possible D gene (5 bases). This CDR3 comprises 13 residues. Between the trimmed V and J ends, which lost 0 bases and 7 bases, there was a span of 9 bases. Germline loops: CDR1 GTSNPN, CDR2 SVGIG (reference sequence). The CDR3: CAWSVRGVEKLFF. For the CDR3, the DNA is TGTGCCTGGAGTGTACGGGGGGTTGAAAAACTGTTTTTT.

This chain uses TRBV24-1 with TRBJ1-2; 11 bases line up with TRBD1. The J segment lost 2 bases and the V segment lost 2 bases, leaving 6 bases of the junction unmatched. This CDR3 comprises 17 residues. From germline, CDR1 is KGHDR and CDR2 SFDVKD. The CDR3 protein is CATSDYPGTGGNYGYTF. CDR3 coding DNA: TGTGCCACCAGTGATTATCCCGGGACAGGGGGGAACTATGGCTACACCTTC.

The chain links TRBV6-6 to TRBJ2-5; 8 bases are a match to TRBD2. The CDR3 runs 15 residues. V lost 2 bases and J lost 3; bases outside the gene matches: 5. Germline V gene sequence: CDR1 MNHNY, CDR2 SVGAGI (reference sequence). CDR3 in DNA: TGTGCCAGCAGTTACCAGCGGGGGACCGAAGAGACCCAGTACTTC. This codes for CASSYQRGTEETQYF.

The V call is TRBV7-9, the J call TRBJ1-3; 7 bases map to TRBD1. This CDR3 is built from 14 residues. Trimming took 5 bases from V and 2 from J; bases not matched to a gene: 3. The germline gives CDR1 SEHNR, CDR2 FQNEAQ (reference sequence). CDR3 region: CASSTTGTGNTIYF. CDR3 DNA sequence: TGTGCCAGCAGCACGACAGGGACTGGAAACACCATATATTTT.

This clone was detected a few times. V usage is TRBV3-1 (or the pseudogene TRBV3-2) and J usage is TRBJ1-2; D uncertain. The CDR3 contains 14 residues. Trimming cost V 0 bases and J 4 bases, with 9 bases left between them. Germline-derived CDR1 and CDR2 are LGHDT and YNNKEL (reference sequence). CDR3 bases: TGTGCCAGCAGCCAAGAGACCTCGGGCTATGGCTACACCTTC. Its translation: CASSQETSGYGYTF.

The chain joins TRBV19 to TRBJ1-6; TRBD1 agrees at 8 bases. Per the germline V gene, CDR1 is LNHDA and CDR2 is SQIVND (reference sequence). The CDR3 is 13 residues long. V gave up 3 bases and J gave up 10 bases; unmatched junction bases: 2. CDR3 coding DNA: TGTGCCAGTAGTATGACAGGGGTCTCACCCCTCCACTTT. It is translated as CASSMTGVSPLHF.